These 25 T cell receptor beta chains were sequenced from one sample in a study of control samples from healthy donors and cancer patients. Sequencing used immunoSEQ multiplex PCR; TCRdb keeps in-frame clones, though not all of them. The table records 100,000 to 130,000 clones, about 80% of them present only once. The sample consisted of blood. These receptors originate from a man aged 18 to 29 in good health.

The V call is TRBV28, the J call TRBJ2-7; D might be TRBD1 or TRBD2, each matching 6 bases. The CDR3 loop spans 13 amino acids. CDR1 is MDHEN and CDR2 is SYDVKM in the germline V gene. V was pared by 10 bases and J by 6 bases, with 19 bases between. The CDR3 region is CATEGGSRTEQYF. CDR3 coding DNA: TGTGCCACCGAGGGGGGTAGTCGGACCGAGCAGTACTTC.

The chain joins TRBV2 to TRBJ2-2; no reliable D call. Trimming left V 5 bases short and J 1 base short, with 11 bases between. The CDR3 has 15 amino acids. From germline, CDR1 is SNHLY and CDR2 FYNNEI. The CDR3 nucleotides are TGTGCCAGCAGTAAGGAAAGGGTGAACACCGGGGAGCTGTTTTTT. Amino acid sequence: CASSKERVNTGELFF.

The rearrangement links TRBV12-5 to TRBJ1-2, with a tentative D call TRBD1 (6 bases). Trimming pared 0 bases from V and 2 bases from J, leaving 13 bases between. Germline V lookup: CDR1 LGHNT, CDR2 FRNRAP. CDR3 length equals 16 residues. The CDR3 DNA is TGTGCTAGTGGTTTGGTACTTCAGGGGTTCAACTATGGCTACACCTTC. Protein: CASGLVLQGFNYGYTF. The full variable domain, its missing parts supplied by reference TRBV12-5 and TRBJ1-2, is DARVTQTPRHKVTEMGQEVTMRCQPILGHNTVFWYRQTMMQGLELLAYFRNRAPLDDSGMPKDRFSAEMPDATLATLKIQPSEPRDSAVYFCASGLVLQGFNYGYTFGSGTRLTVV.

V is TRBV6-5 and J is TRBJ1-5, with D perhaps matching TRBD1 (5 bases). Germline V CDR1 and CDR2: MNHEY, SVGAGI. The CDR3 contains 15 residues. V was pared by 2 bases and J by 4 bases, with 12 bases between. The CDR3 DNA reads TGTGCCAGCAGTTACAGGTGGGGGGGTAATCAGCCCCAGCATTTT. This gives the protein CASSYRWGGNQPQHF.

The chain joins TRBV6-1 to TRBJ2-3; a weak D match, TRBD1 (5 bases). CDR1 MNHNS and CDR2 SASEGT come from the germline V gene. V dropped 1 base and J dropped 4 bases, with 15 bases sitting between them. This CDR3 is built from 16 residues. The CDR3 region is CASSEGPGNSADTQYF. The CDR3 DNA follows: TGTGCCAGCAGTGAAGGTCCAGGGAACTCCGCAGATACGCAGTATTTT.

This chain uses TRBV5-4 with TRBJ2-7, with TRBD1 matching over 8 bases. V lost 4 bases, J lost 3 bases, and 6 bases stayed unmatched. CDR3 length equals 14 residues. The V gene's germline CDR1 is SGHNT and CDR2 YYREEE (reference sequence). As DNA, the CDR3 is TGTGCCAGCAGCGTTGACAGGGGCCACTACGAGCAGTACTTC. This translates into CASSVDRGHYEQYF.

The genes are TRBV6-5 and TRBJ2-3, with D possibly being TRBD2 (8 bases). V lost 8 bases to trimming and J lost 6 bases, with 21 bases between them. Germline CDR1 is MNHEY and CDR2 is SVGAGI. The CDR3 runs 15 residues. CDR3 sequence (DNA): TGTGCCAGCCGATACAGGGGTAGCGGGGCGGATACGCAGTATTTT. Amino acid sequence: CASRYRGSGADTQYF.

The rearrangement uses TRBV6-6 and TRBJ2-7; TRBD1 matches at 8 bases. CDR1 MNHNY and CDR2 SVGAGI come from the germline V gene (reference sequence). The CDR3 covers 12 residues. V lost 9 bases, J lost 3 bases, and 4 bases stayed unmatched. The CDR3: CASATGGYEQYF. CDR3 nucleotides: TGTGCCAGTGCCACAGGGGGCTACGAGCAGTACTTC.

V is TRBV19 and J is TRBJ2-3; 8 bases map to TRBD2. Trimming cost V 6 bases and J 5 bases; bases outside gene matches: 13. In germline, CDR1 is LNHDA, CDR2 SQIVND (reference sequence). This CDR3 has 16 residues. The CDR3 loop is CASSDVRGGPGDTQYF. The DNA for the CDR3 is TGTGCCAGTAGCGACGTCCGGGGGGGGCCGGGAGATACGCAGTATTTT.

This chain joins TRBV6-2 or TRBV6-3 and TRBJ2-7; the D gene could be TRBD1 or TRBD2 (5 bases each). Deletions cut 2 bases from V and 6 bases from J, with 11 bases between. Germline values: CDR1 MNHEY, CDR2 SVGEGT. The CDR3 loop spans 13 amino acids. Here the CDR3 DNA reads TGTGCCAGCAGTTACGGGGGATCCGGCGAGCAGTACTTC. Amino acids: CASSYGGSGEQYF.

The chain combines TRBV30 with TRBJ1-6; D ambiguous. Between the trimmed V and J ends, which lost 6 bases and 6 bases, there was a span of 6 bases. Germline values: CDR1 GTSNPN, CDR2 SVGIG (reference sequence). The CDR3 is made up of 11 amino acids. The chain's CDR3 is CACNSNSPLHF. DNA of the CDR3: TGTGCCTGCAATTCTAATTCACCCCTCCACTTT.

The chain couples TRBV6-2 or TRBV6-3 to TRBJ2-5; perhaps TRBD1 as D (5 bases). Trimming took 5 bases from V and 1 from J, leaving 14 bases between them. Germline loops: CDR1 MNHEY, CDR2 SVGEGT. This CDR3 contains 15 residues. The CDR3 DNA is TGTGCCAGCAGTCGGCCCTTCCAGGGCCAAGAGACCCAGTACTTC. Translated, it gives CASSRPFQGQETQYF.

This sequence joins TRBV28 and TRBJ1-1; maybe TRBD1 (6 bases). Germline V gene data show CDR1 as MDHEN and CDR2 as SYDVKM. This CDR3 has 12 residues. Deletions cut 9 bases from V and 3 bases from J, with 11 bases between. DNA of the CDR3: TGTGCCAGTTCACAGGGCGACACTGAAGCTTTCTTT. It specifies CASSQGDTEAFF.

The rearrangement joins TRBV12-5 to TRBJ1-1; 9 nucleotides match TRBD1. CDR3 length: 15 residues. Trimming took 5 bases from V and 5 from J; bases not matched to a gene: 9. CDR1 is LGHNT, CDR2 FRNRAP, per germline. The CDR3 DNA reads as TGTGCTAGTGGTCCCCAGGACAGGGGCGAGACTGAAGCTTTCTTT. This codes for CASGPQDRGETEAFF.

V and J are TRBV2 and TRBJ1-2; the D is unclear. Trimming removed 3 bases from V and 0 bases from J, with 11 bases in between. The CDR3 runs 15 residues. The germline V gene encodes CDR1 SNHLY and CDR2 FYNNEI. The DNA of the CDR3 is TGTGCCAGCAGTGAGGTGGCAAGCACTAACTATGGCTACACCTTC. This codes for CASSEVASTNYGYTF.

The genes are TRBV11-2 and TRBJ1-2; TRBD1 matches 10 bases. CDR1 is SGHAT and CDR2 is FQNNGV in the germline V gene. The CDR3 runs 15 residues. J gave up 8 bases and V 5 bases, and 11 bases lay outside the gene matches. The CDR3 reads CASSPLKGQGGGYTF. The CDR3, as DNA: TGTGCCAGCAGCCCACTTAAAGGACAGGGGGGAGGCTACACCTTC.

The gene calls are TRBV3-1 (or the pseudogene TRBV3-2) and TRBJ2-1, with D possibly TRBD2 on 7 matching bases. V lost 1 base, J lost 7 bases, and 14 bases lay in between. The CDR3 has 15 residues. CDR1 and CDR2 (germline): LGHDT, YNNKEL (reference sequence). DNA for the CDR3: TGTGCCAGCAGCCAAGGGGGGGGCCACGGGAATGAGCAGTTCTTC. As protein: CASSQGGGHGNEQFF.

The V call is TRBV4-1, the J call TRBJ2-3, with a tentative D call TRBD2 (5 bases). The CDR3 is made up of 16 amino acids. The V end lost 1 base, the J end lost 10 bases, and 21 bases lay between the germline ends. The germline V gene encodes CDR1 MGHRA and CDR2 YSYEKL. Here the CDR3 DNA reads TGCGCCAGCAGCCAAGCCGCAACTAGAGGCGCCGTAGCGCAGTATTTT. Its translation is CASSQAATRGAVAQYF.

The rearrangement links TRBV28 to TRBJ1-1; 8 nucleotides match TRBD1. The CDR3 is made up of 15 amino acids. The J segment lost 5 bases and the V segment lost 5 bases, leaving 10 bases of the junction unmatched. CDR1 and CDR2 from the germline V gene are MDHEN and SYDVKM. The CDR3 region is CASSPLRQGRTEAFF. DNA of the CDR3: TGTGCCAGCAGTCCCCTTCGACAGGGGAGGACTGAAGCTTTCTTT.

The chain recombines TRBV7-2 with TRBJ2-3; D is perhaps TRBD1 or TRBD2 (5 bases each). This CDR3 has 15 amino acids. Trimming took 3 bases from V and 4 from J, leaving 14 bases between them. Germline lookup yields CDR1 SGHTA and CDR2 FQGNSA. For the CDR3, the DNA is TGTGCCAGCAGCTTTGGGGGTTCCCGGTCAGATACGCAGTATTTT. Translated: CASSFGGSRSDTQYF.

CDR3 in amino acids: CASSLYQAEYEQYF. The CDR3 bases are TGCGCCAGCAGCCTCTACCAAGCAGAATACGAGCAGTACTTC. The chain has TRBV5-1 and TRBJ2-7; unclear D gene. The length of the CDR3 is 14 residues. CDR1 is SGHRS and CDR2 is YFSETQ in the germline V gene. Trimming cost V 4 bases and J 4 bases, with 15 bases left between them. The entire variable domain, with the rest obtained from reference TRBV5-1 and TRBJ2-7, is as follows: KAGVTQTPRYLIKTRGQQVTLSCSPISGHRSVSWYQQTPGQGLQFLFEYFSETQRNKGNFPGRFSGRQFSNSRSEMNVSTLELGDSALYLCASSLYQAEYEQYFGPGTRLTVT.

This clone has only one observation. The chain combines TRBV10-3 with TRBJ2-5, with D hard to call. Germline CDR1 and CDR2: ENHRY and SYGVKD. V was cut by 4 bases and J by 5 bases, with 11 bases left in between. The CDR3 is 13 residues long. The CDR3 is CAISAASMETQYF. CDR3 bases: TGTGCCATCAGTGCCGCCTCGATGGAGACCCAGTACTTC.

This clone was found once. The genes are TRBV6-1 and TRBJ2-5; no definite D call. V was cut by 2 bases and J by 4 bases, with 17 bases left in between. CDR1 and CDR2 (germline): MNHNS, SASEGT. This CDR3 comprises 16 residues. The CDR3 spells CASSEPVAPKTETQYF. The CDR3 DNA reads TGTGCCAGCAGTGAACCTGTTGCGCCGAAAACAGAGACCCAGTACTTC.

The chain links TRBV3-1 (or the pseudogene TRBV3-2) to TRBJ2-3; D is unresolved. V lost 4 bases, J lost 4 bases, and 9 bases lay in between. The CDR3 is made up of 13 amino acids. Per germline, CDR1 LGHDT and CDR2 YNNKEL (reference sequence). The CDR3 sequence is CASSPLFPDTQYF. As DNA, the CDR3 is TGTGCCAGCAGCCCCTTATTTCCAGATACGCAGTATTTT.

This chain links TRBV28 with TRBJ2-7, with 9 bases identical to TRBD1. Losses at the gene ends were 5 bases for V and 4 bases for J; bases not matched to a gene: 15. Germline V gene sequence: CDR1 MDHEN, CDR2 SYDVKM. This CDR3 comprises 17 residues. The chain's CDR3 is CASSPTPGTGFRYEQYF. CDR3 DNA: TGTGCCAGCAGTCCAACCCCCGGGACAGGGTTTAGGTACGAGCAGTACTTC.